Each of the 29 T cell receptor beta chains below was sequenced from the same sample in a study of cytomegalovirus exposure and HLA in healthy donors. PCR employed 60 Vbeta and 13 Jbeta primers. Only in-frame clones appear in the TCRdb table, and some are missing; sequencing was by immunoSEQ multiplex PCR. The table has approximately 140,000 clones, approximately 80% seen once. Sequencing was performed on PBMCs. The receptors derive from a male donor in good health and CMV-seronegative.

This clone was seen a single time. This sequence joins TRBV5-1 and TRBJ1-1, with TRBD1 matching over 8 bases. The CDR3 covers 15 residues. Trimming at V came to 2 bases and at J to 3 bases, leaving 6 bases not matched to a gene. Germline assignment: CDR1 SGHRS and CDR2 YFSETQ. CDR3 residues: CASSFGSTGDTEAFF. The CDR3 region has the DNA TGCGCCAGCAGCTTCGGTTCGACAGGGGACACTGAAGCTTTCTTT.

The chain uses TRBV19 and TRBJ1-2; 8 nucleotides line up with TRBD1. The CDR3 runs 15 residues. Germline CDR1 LNHDA, CDR2 SQIVND (reference sequence). V lost 6 bases and J lost 4; bases outside the gene matches: 10. In nucleotides, the CDR3 is TGTGCCAGTAGAGGGGGGGCAGGGGGCTTCTATGGCTACACCTTC. Translation: CASRGGAGGFYGYTF.

The CDR3 bases are TGTGCCAGTAGTTCCCTCGGGTCAGTCATCGGCTACACCTTC. Its translation: CASSSLGSVIGYTF. V and J are TRBV19 and TRBJ1-2; D remains ambiguous. This CDR3 is built from 14 residues. V was clipped by 5 bases and J by 8 bases, with 18 bases between them. Germline values: CDR1 LNHDA, CDR2 SQIVND (reference sequence).

With regard to this clone: Other DNA variants within this sample encode the same CDR3. The chain carries TRBV4-1 and TRBJ2-7; the D gene is possibly TRBD2 (6 bases). This CDR3 region has 14 residues. The germline V and J ends were trimmed by 3 bases and 3 bases, with 12 bases remaining between them. The germline CDR1 and CDR2 sequences are MGHRA and YSYEKL. This CDR3 reads CASSHPGLSYEQYF. For the CDR3, the DNA is TGCGCCAGCAGCCACCCGGGACTCAGCTACGAGCAGTACTTC.

The V gene is TRBV6-5, the J gene TRBJ1-6; D is ambiguous. Germline lookup yields CDR1 MNHEY and CDR2 SVGAGI. V shed 5 bases and J shed 8 bases, with 10 bases lying between them. The length of the CDR3 is 13 residues. The CDR3 DNA is TGTGCCAGCAGTCCCAGCGGCGATTCACCCCTCCACTTT. Its translation: CASSPSGDSPLHF.

V and J are TRBV19 and TRBJ2-2; possibly TRBD1 for D (6 bases). Germline-derived CDR1 and CDR2 are LNHDA and SQIVND (reference sequence). The V end lost 1 base, the J end lost 4 bases, and 10 bases lay between the germline ends. The CDR3 is 15 amino acids. This CDR3 reads CASSIVTGITGELFF. CDR3 nucleotide sequence: TGTGCCAGTAGTATAGTCACAGGGATCACCGGGGAGCTGTTTTTT.

This clone appeared a few times. At the DNA level, this CDR3 is encoded by other sequences in the same sample as well. The chain has TRBV30 and TRBJ2-3; D ambiguous. The ends were cut back, 0 bases at V and 5 bases at J, with 3 bases in the middle. CDR1 is GTSNPN and CDR2 is SVGIG in the germline V gene (reference sequence). CDR3 length: 11 amino acids. The CDR3 here is CAWSVGDTQYF. The CDR3 bases are TGTGCCTGGAGTGTCGGAGATACGCAGTATTTT.

This sequence joins TRBV5-5 and TRBJ2-7; D is unclear. Germline CDR1 and CDR2: SGHKS and YYEKEE (reference sequence). The V end lost 4 bases, the J end lost 4 bases, and 18 bases lay between the germline ends. The CDR3 is 15 amino acids. In DNA, the CDR3 is TGTGCCAGCAGCGCATCACCGCTACCCCTTTACGAGCAGTACTTC. Its translation is CASSASPLPLYEQYF.

The chain is built from TRBV29-1 and TRBJ1-2; D might be TRBD1 (6 bases). Germline V gene data show CDR1 as SQVTM and CDR2 as ANQGSEA. The CDR3 has 11 amino acids. V was pared by 7 bases and J by 8 bases, with 14 bases between. CDR3 nucleotides: TGCAGCGCCGATAGGGGGACGGGCTACACCTTC. Its translation is CSADRGTGYTF.

The V gene is TRBV19, the J gene TRBJ2-5; D is uncertain. Germline assignment: CDR1 LNHDA and CDR2 SQIVND (reference sequence). The CDR3 is made up of 15 amino acids. Trimming took off 5 bases at V and 5 bases at J, with 18 bases between the two ends. CDR3 nucleotides: TGTGCCAGTAGTGCGGATTTTATGTGGATCGAGACCCAGTACTTC. Its protein is CASSADFMWIETQYF.

The rearrangement uses TRBV30 and TRBJ2-7, with D perhaps TRBD1 (6 bases). The V and J ends lost 8 bases and 6 bases respectively, with 17 bases between them. The germline CDR1 and CDR2 sequences are GTSNPN and SVGIG (reference sequence). The CDR3 totals 12 residues. In nucleotides, the CDR3 is TGTGCCGGGGCCGGGACACCGCCCGAGCAGTACTTC. Protein product: CAGAGTPPEQYF.

The chain combines TRBV6-6 with TRBJ1-6, with TRBD1 identical over 7 bases. V was pared by 5 bases and J by 1 base, with 2 bases of the junction left unmatched. Per germline, CDR1 MNHNY and CDR2 SVGAGI (reference sequence). This CDR3 region has 15 residues. The CDR3 spells CASSGTESYNSPLHF. Here the CDR3 DNA reads TGTGCCAGCAGTGGGACAGAGTCCTATAATTCACCCCTCCACTTT.

The rearrangement links TRBV27 to TRBJ2-2; 10 nucleotides line up with TRBD1. Trimming removed 8 bases from V and 6 bases from J; junction bases left unmatched: 3. This CDR3 is built from 13 residues. Germline lookup yields CDR1 MNHEY and CDR2 SMNVEV (reference sequence). The chain's CDR3 is CASLGQGSGELFF. CDR3 nucleotide sequence: TGTGCCAGCCTGGGACAGGGGTCCGGGGAGCTGTTTTTT.

V gene TRBV7-7 combines with J gene TRBJ2-5, with unresolved D. The last part of the DNA fits TRBJ2-7 better; the J call may be wrong. Germline values: CDR1 SSHAT, CDR2 FNYEAQ (reference sequence). The CDR3 has 13 residues. This CDR3 is CASSPSNSYEQYF. CDR3 nucleotide sequence: TGTGCCAGCAGTCCCTCTAATTCCTACGAGCAGTACTTC.

Only a few counts were recorded for this clone. The chain couples TRBV6-6 to TRBJ1-6, with 7 bases aligning to TRBD1. J gave up 7 bases and V 6 bases, and 12 bases lay outside the gene matches. The CDR3 spans 16 residues. Germline CDR1 and CDR2: MNHNY and SVGAGI (reference sequence). CDR3 amino acids: CASSRIRTGVNSPLHF. The DNA for the CDR3 is TGTGCCAGCAGCCGAATTCGTACAGGGGTAAATTCACCCCTCCACTTT.

The chain has TRBV30 and TRBJ2-7, with a weak D call TRBD1 (6 bases). Germline lookup yields CDR1 GTSNPN and CDR2 SVGIG (reference sequence). V was cut by 6 bases and J by 9 bases, with 15 bases left in between. The CDR3 has 11 residues. As DNA, the CDR3 is TGTGCCTGTTCCGGGACAAGGGTGCAGTACTTC. Residues: CACSGTRVQYF.

The rearrangement links TRBV6-6 to TRBJ1-5, with TRBD1 matching over 9 bases. Germline-derived CDR1 and CDR2 are MNHNY and SVGAGI (reference sequence). The CDR3 has 14 residues. The trim removed 5 bases at V and 4 bases at J, leaving 3 bases unmatched. This chain's CDR3 is CASSRDRENQPQHF. For the CDR3, the DNA is TGTGCCAGCAGTCGGGACAGGGAAAATCAGCCCCAGCATTTT.

This clone appeared a single time. This sequence joins TRBV7-6 and TRBJ1-2; 7 bases align to TRBD1. With V trimmed by 0 bases and J by 4 bases, 2 bases remained unmatched. CDR1 and CDR2 (germline): SGHVS, FNYEAQ. This CDR3 is built from 14 residues. CDR3 nucleotides: TGTGCCAGCAGCTTAGCCTACAGGGGCTATGGCTACACCTTC. This gives the protein CASSLAYRGYGYTF.

The chain joins TRBV9 to TRBJ1-4, with D possibly TRBD1 on 6 matching bases. V lost 0 bases and J 8 bases, leaving 14 bases between the germline ends. The CDR3 sequence is 15 residues long. Germline V gene lookup returns CDR1 SGDLS and CDR2 YYNGEE. CDR3 DNA sequence: TGTGCCAGCAGCGTAGTAGGTCAGGGGAACGAAAAACTGTTTTTT. Protein product: CASSVVGQGNEKLFF.

This rearrangement joins TRBV28 to TRBJ1-5; TRBD1 aligns across 9 bases. Trimming removed 3 bases from V and 7 bases from J; junction bases left unmatched: 4. Per the germline V gene, CDR1 is MDHEN and CDR2 is SYDVKM. CDR3 length: 14 residues. CDR3 loop: CASSFYRGLQPQHF. The CDR3 coding sequence is TGTGCCAGCAGTTTTTACAGGGGGCTACAGCCCCAGCATTTT.

The V and J genes are TRBV7-2 and TRBJ2-1; 11 bases fit TRBD2. The CDR3 contains 15 residues. Germline V lookup: CDR1 SGHTA, CDR2 FQGNSA. V was pared by 4 bases and J by 9 bases, with 8 bases of the junction left unmatched. The CDR3 is CASSSRLAGHVEQFF. As DNA, the CDR3 is TGTGCCAGCAGCTCTAGACTAGCGGGGCACGTTGAGCAGTTCTTC.

This chain joins TRBV11-3 and TRBJ2-7, with a tentative D call TRBD1 (5 bases). V lost 4 bases to trimming and J lost 3 bases, with 16 bases between them. Germline lookup yields CDR1 SGHNT and CDR2 YENEEA. The CDR3 has 15 residues. The CDR3 region is CASSSAGQTFYEQYF. CDR3 bases: TGTGCCAGCAGCTCCGCCGGACAAACCTTCTACGAGCAGTACTTC.

The chain recombines TRBV2 with TRBJ1-4; possibly TRBD1 for D (6 bases). Germline CDR1 SNHLY, CDR2 FYNNEI. The CDR3 extends over 12 amino acids. The DNA for the CDR3 is TGTGCGGCCGGGGGGCGAAGGGAAAAACTGTTTTTT. This codes for CAAGGRREKLFF.

This chain uses TRBV6-6 with TRBJ1-5; no clear D gene. Germline V CDR1 and CDR2: MNHNY, SVGAGI (reference sequence). V was trimmed by 5 bases and J by 5 bases, leaving 19 bases between them. The CDR3 has 16 amino acids. Here the CDR3 reads CASSRWEKGGYQPQHF. In DNA, the CDR3 is TGTGCCAGCAGTAGGTGGGAGAAAGGAGGATATCAGCCCCAGCATTTT.

The V gene is TRBV6-5, the J gene TRBJ1-2; D ambiguous. The CDR3 is made up of 13 amino acids. Germline CDR1 MNHEY, CDR2 SVGAGI. The V end lost 6 bases, the J end lost 3 bases, and 11 bases lay between the germline ends. CDR3: CASRSIEDYGYTF. The CDR3 DNA follows: TGTGCCAGCAGATCTATCGAGGACTATGGCTACACCTTC.

The chain recombines TRBV23-1 with TRBJ1-5; 8 bases fit TRBD1. TRBV23-1 is designated an ORF whose function remains uncertain. The CDR3 loop spans 18 amino acids. Trimming removed 0 bases from V and 4 bases from J; junction bases left unmatched: 11. CDR3: CASSQSGTGQADNQPQHF. The CDR3 nucleotides are TGCGCCAGCAGTCAATCGGGGACGGGACAGGCCGATAATCAGCCCCAGCATTTT.

The V call is TRBV4-3, the J call TRBJ1-1; 9 bases match TRBD1. V trimming: 4 bases; J trimming: 5 bases; junction bases outside the gene matches: 17. The germline CDR1 and CDR2 sequences are LGHNA and YSLEER. The CDR3 spans 18 residues. In DNA form, the CDR3 reads TGCGCCAGCAGCCCCTCCCGGGGACAGGGCCGCCGAGTGACTGAAGCTTTCTTT. The encoded protein is CASSPSRGQGRRVTEAFF.

The chain carries TRBV4-3 and TRBJ2-7; TRBD1 agrees at 9 bases. The J segment lost 5 bases and the V segment lost 4 bases, leaving 3 bases of the junction unmatched. The CDR3 is 13 residues long. Germline V gene data show CDR1 as LGHNA and CDR2 as YSLEER. CDR3 sequence: CASSPGQGNEQYF. In DNA form, the CDR3 reads TGCGCCAGCAGCCCCGGACAGGGGAACGAGCAGTACTTC.

This clone was detected only once. V and J are TRBV6-5 and TRBJ2-7; D unresolved. Trimming removed 6 bases at V and 3 bases at J, with 15 bases between. CDR1 is MNHEY and CDR2 is SVGAGI in the germline V gene. This CDR3 comprises 14 residues. CDR3 nucleotide sequence: TGTGCCAGCAGAGGAACAGAGCTCAACTACGAGCAGTACTTC. Protein product: CASRGTELNYEQYF.